This T cell receptor (beta chain) was retrieved from a study of a mutant IDH1 vaccine in newly diagnosed glioma. Time point here: week 47, end of study. A 20-mer mutant IDH1 peptide at 300 ug was injected subcutaneously with topical imiquimod. This clone came up a few times. Antigen specificity is unknown. The CDR3 spans 14 residues. Germline-derived CDR1 and CDR2 are WNHNN and SYGVQD (reference sequence). V was cut by 6 bases and J by 5 bases, with 14 bases left in between. Assay: immunoSEQ multiplex PCR; the TCRdb copy retains only in-frame clones and omits some. The sample comprises tens of thousands of clones, 70% to 85% of which are singletons, and about 5% rests with the top ten.

This TCR derives from a man in his fifties with glioma. V and J are TRBV10-1 and TRBJ1-5, with D unresolved. The specimen comprised PBMCs, sampled from a glioma patient whose treatment included an IDH1 peptide vaccine. Here the CDR3 DNA reads TGCGCCAGCAGCCTTGGCGGACCCGATCAGCCCCAGCATTTT. Translation gives CASSLGGPDQPQHF.